This T cell receptor beta chain was profiled in a study of CD8+CD57+ T cells in acquired aplastic anemia. TCR beta VDJ and CDR3 profiling used genomic DNA as template. TCRdb reprocessed the reads via MiXCR and lists one record per CDR3 protein. The data show about 160,000 distinct CDR3 sequences, with roughly 48% seen just once and about 2.6% held by the top ten. Study results and limitations: Patients shared twenty-nine CD8+ CDR3 sequences with controls.

CD8+CD57+ cell expansion, shown by flow cytometry, had occurred in the patients selected for sequencing. V gave up 3 bases and J gave up 4 bases; unmatched junction bases: 2. The germline CDR1 and CDR2 sequences are GTSNPN and SVGIG (reference sequence). This CDR3 has 12 residues. Concerning this clonotype itself: No antigen is known for it.

V gene TRBV30 combines with J gene TRBJ1-1, with 7 bases that match TRBD1. Specimen: sorted CD4+, CD8+, or CD8+CD57+ T cells (not recorded which) from PBMCs. This receptor was taken from a human donor with aplastic anemia. The CDR3, as DNA: TGTGCCTGGAGACAGGGGTTCACTGAAGCTTTCTTT. It is translated as CAWRQGFTEAFF.